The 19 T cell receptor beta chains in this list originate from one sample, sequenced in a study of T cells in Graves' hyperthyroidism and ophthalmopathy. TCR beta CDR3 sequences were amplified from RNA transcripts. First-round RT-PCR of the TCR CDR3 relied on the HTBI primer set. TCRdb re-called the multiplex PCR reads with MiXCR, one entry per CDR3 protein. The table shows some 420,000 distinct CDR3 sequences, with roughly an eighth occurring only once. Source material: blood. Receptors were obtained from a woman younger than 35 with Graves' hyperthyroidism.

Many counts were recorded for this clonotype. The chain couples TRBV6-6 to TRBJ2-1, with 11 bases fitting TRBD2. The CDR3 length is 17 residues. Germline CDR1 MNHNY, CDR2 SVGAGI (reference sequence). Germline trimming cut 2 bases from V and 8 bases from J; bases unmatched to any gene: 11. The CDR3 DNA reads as TGTGCCAGCAGTTACGCCGGGACTAGCGGCTCTAGGGATGAGCAGTTCTTC. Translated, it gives CASSYAGTSGSRDEQFF.

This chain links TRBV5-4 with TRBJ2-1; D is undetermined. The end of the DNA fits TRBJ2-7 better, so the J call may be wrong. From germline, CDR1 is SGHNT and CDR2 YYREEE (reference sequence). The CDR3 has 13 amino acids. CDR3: CASSLRLGNEQYF. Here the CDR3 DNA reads TGTGCCAGCAGCTTGAGGCTAGGCAATGAGCAGTACTTC.

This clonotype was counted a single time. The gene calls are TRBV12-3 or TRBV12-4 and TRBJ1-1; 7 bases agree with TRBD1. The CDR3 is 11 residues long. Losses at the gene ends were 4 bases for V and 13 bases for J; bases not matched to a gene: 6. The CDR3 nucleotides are TGTGCCAGCAGTTACAGGGGACTCGATTTCTTT. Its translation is CASSYRGLDFF.

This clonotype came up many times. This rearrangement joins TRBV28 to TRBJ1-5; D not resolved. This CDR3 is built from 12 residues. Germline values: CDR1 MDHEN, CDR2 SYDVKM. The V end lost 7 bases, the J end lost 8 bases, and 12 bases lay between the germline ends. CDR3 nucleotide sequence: TGTGCCAGCATTGGAGCGGGGAAGCCCCAGCATTTT. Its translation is CASIGAGKPQHF.

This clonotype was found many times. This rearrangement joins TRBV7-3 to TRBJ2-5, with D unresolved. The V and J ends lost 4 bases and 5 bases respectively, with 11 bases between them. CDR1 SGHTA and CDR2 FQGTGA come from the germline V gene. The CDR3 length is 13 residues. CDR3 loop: CASSSFPEETQYF. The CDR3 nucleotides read TGTGCCAGCAGCTCCTTCCCGGAGGAGACCCAGTACTTC.

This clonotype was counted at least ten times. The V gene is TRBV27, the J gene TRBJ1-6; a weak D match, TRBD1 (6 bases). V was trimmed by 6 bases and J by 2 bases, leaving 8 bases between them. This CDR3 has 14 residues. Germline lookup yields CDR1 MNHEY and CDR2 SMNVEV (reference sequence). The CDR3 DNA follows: TGTGCCAGCAGGGGACAAACCTATAATTCACCCCTCCACTTT. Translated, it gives CASRGQTYNSPLHF.

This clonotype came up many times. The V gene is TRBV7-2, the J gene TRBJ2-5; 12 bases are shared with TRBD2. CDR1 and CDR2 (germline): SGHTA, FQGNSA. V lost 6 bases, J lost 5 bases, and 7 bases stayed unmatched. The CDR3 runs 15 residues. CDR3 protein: CASSRLAGVGETQYF. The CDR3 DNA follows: TGTGCCAGCAGTCGACTAGCGGGAGTCGGCGAGACCCAGTACTTC.

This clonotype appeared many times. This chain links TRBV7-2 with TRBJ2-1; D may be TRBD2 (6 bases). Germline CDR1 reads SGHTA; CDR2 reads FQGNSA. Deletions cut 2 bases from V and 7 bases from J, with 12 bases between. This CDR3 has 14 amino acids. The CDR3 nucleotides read TGTGCCAGCAGCTTATACGGGAGAGGGAATGAGCAGTTCTTC. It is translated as CASSLYGRGNEQFF.

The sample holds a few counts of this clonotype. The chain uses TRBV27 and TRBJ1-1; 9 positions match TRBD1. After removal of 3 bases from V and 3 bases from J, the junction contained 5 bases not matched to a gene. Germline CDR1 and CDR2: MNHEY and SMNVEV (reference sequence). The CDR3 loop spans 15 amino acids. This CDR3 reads CASSLGQGGYTEAFF. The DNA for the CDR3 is TGTGCCAGCAGTTTGGGACAGGGAGGGTACACTGAAGCTTTCTTT.

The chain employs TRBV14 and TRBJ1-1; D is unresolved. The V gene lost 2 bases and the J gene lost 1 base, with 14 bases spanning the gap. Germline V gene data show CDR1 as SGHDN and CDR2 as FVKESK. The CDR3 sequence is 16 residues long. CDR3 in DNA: TGTGCCAGCAGCCAACGGAGGGCGCTTCCGAACACTGAAGCTTTCTTT. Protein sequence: CASSQRRALPNTEAFF.

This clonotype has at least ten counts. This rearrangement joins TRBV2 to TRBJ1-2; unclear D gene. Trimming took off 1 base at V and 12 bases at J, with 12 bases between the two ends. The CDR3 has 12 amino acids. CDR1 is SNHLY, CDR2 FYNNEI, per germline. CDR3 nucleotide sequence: TGTGCCAGCAGTGAAGGGGTCTCAACAAACACCTTC. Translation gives CASSEGVSTNTF.

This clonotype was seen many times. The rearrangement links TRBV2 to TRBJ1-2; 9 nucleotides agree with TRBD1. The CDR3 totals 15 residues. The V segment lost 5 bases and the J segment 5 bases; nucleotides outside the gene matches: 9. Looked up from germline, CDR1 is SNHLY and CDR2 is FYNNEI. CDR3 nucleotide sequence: TGTGCCAGCAGTACAGCCGGGACAGGGTCATATGGCTACACCTTC. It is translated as CASSTAGTGSYGYTF.

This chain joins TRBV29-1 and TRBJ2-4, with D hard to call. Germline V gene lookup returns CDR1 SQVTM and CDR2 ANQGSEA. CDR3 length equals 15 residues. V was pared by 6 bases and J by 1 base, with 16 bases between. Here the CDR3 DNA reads TGCAGCGTAGTCGACCCCGCCCCTGCCAAAAACATTCAGTACTTC. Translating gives CSVVDPAPAKNIQYF.

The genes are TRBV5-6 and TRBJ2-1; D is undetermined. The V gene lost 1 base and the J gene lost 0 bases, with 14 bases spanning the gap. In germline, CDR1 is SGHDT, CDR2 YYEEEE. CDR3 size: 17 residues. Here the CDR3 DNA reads TGTGCCAGCAGCTTGAAACGTTTCGAGAGCTCCTACAATGAGCAGTTCTTC. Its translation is CASSLKRFESSYNEQFF.

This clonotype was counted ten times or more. The CDR3 sequence: CASRRSGTSTDTQYF. The CDR3, as DNA: TGTGCCAGCAGAAGAAGCGGGACTAGCACAGATACGCAGTATTTT. V usage is TRBV12-3 or TRBV12-4 and J usage is TRBJ2-3; 7 nucleotides align to TRBD2. Trimming took 6 bases from V and 0 from J; bases not matched to a gene: 6. CDR3 size: 15 residues.

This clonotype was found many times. CDR3 loop: CASGQAGGWDEQFF. The CDR3 DNA follows: TGTGCCAGCGGACAAGCGGGAGGATGGGATGAGCAGTTCTTC. The genes are TRBV11-1 and TRBJ2-1, with 9 bases lining up with TRBD2. V lost 8 bases, J lost 8 bases, and 10 bases stayed unmatched. CDR3 length: 14 amino acids. Germline V gene lookup returns CDR1 SGHAT and CDR2 FQDESV (reference sequence).

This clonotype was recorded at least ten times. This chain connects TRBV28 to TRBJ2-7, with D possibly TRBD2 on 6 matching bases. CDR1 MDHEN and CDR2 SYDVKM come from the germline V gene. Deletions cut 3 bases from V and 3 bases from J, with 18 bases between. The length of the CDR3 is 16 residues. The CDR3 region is CASSFALGRENYEQYF. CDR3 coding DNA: TGTGCCAGCAGTTTTGCTCTTGGACGGGAGAACTACGAGCAGTACTTC.

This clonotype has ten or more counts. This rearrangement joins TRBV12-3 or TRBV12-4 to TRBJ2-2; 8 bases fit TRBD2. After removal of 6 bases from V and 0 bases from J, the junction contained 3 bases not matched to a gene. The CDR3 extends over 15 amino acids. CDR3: CASREAGANTGELFF. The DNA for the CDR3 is TGTGCCAGCAGAGAAGCGGGGGCGAACACCGGGGAGCTGTTTTTT.

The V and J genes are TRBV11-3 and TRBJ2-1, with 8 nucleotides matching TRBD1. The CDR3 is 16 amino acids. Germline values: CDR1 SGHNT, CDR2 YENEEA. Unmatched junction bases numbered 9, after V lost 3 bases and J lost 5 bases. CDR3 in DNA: TGTGCCAGCAGCTTCGGCCCGGACAGGGAAGACAATGAGCAGTTCTTC. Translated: CASSFGPDREDNEQFF.